Presented here are 22 T cell receptor beta chains from one specimen sequenced in a study of blood T cells in healthy people across ages. Next came a second PCR, run for about 7 to 12 cycles, which used a sample-barcoded 5' primer along with a J-beta primer mix. TCRdb analysed the 5' RACE reads with MiXCR anew, one entry per CDR3 protein. The profile shows over 1,500,000 distinct CDR3 sequences, more than 35% of them singletons. The source material was blood. The origin of the receptors is a human donor in good health.

J is TRBJ2-1 and V is TRBV5-5; maybe TRBD2 (5 bases). CDR3 size: 15 residues. CDR1 and CDR2 from the germline V gene are SGHKS and YYEKEE (reference sequence). The V gene lost 2 bases and the J gene lost 2 bases, with 11 bases spanning the gap. The DNA for the CDR3 is TGTGCCAGCAGCTTACCGGGAACCCCCTACAATGAGCAGTTCTTC. Translating it yields CASSLPGTPYNEQFF.

This clonotype was found a few times. This chain joins TRBV9 and TRBJ2-3; 11 nucleotides align to TRBD2. The CDR3 has 16 residues. Germline values: CDR1 SGDLS, CDR2 YYNGEE. V was clipped by 2 bases and J by 0 bases; unmatched bases: 2. The CDR3 nucleotides are TGTGCCAGCAGCGTCGCTAGCGGGGGGAGCACAGATACGCAGTATTTT. It encodes CASSVASGGSTDTQYF.

The chain couples TRBV5-6 to TRBJ2-7; D is perhaps TRBD1 (5 bases). Between the trimmed V and J ends, which lost 3 bases and 3 bases, there was a span of 13 bases. This CDR3 contains 14 residues. Germline V CDR1 and CDR2: SGHDT, YYEEEE. The CDR3 DNA follows: TGTGCCAGCAGCTATCAGGGATTTCACTACGAGCAGTACTTC. The encoded protein is CASSYQGFHYEQYF.

The CDR3 nucleotides are TGCAGCGTCGCTAGACAGGGTGGCGAAAAACTGTTTTTT. Translation gives CSVARQGGEKLFF. The genes are TRBV29-1 and TRBJ1-4; 7 bases fit TRBD1. The CDR3 consists of 13 residues. Per germline, CDR1 SQVTM and CDR2 ANQGSEA. The trim removed 6 bases at V and 8 bases at J, leaving 9 bases unmatched.

This clonotype was seen a single time. The chain links TRBV7-2 to TRBJ2-5; a possible D gene is TRBD1 (5 bases). The CDR3 runs to 14 residues. V was shortened by 1 base and J by 11 bases, with 17 bases between the two germline ends. CDR1 and CDR2 (germline): SGHTA, FQGNSA. The CDR3 sequence: CASSLEGFYEVQYF. DNA for the CDR3: TGTGCCAGCAGCTTAGAGGGGTTCTACGAGGTGCAGTACTTC.

There are many counts of this clonotype. The chain is built from TRBV6-2 or TRBV6-3 and TRBJ2-1, with unresolved D. The CDR3 has 12 amino acids. The V gene's germline CDR1 is MNHEY and CDR2 SVGEGT. V was cut by 6 bases and J by 8 bases, with 11 bases left in between. The CDR3 coding sequence is TGTGCCAGCAGACTCGACGGTCATGAGCAGTTCTTC. Its translation: CASRLDGHEQFF.

As regards this clonotype: The junction departs from the called germline gene at one end, perhaps through a read error. The chain combines TRBV12-3 or TRBV12-4 with TRBJ1-2; TRBD1 agrees at 9 bases. The CDR3 contains 20 residues. In DNA form, the CDR3 reads TGTGCCAGCAGTCCTCTACTTTATCCCCGCGACGGGACAGGGACCCTGGGCTGCACCTTC. This sequence encodes CASSPLLYPRDGTGTLGCTF.

The V and J genes are TRBV18 and TRBJ2-7; no clear D gene. The CDR3 totals 14 residues. V was shortened by 4 bases and J by 7 bases, with 17 bases between the two germline ends. Germline V lookup: CDR1 KGHSH, CDR2 LQKENI. The CDR3 reads CASSLGPSPREQYF. In DNA form, the CDR3 reads TGTGCCAGCTCACTCGGGCCCAGCCCTAGGGAGCAGTACTTC.

The J gene is TRBJ2-1, the V gene TRBV20-1; 8 bases match TRBD2. V lost 0 bases, J lost 3 bases, and 7 bases stayed unmatched. Germline loops: CDR1 DFQATT, CDR2 SNEGSKA (reference sequence). There are 16 residues in the CDR3. The CDR3 coding sequence is TGCAGTGCTAGAGACCCGAGCGGGGGCAACTACAATGAGCAGTTCTTC. The encoded protein is CSARDPSGGNYNEQFF.

This clonotype was observed once. The chain couples TRBV21-1 to TRBJ2-3; the table names TRBD1, a call not compared with the DNA. TRBV21-1 is termed a pseudogene. The length of the CDR3 is 15 residues. CDR3 amino acids: CASSIPGPHTDTQYF. For the CDR3, the DNA is TGTGCCAGCAGCATCCCGGGACCCCACACAGATACGCAGTATTTT.

This chain links TRBV5-1 with TRBJ1-2, with 10 positions matching TRBD1. This CDR3 has 16 residues. Germline V CDR1 and CDR2: SGHRS, YFSETQ. Trimming took 3 bases from V and 2 from J; bases not matched to a gene: 7. The CDR3 DNA follows: TGCGCCAGCAGCTCCTCTCCGGGACAGGGGAACTATGGCTACACCTTC. This gives the protein CASSSSPGQGNYGYTF.

This clonotype was detected a few times. V usage is TRBV4-3 and J usage is TRBJ1-6; the match to TRBD1 covers 10 bases. Unmatched junction bases numbered 6, after V lost 1 base and J lost 9 bases. The CDR3 extends over 16 amino acids. Germline loops: CDR1 LGHNA, CDR2 YSLEER. The CDR3, as DNA: TGCGCCAGCAGCCAAGTCTGGGACAGGGGCTCTTCACCCCTCCACTTT. This gives the protein CASSQVWDRGSSPLHF.

This clonotype was found once. V usage is TRBV4-3 and J usage is TRBJ2-6; the match to TRBD2 covers 11 bases. CDR3 size: 19 residues. Germline CDR1 LGHNA, CDR2 YSLEER. V lost 1 base and J lost 2; bases outside the gene matches: 7. DNA of the CDR3: TGCGCCAGCAGCCAAGGGTGTAGCGGGGGGGCCGCTGGGGCCAACGTCCTGACTTTC. Translated, it gives CASSQGCSGGAAGANVLTF.

This sequence joins TRBV4-2 and TRBJ2-7; no reliable D call. The CDR3 sequence is 14 residues long. Germline V gene lookup returns CDR1 LGHNA and CDR2 YNFKEQ. The V end was cut by 4 bases, the J end by 3 bases, with 13 bases between. The CDR3 bases are TGTGCCAGCAGCCCAGCCCAGACCCGCTACGAGCAGTACTTC. Translation: CASSPAQTRYEQYF.

This clonotype was counted a few times. The chain recombines TRBV29-1 with TRBJ1-5; TRBD1 might be the D (5 bases). In germline, CDR1 is SQVTM, CDR2 ANQGSEA. Trimming shortened V by 5 bases and J by 0 bases, and 11 bases separated the two germline ends. CDR3 length: 14 amino acids. The CDR3 coding sequence is TGCAGCGTTTCCACAGGATATAGCAATCAGCCCCAGCATTTT. Amino acid sequence: CSVSTGYSNQPQHF.

The V call is TRBV29-1, the J call TRBJ2-3; a weak D match, TRBD2 (5 bases). V was clipped by 4 bases and J by 0 bases, with 11 bases between them. The CDR3 has 14 amino acids. Germline values: CDR1 SQVTM, CDR2 ANQGSEA. The CDR3 DNA follows: TGCAGCGTTGTGCCAGCGGATAGCACAGATACGCAGTATTTT. Its protein product is CSVVPADSTDTQYF.

The chain joins TRBV28 to TRBJ2-1; a possible D gene is TRBD1 (6 bases). This CDR3 is built from 15 residues. Germline values: CDR1 MDHEN, CDR2 SYDVKM. V lost 6 bases, J lost 4 bases, and 16 bases lay in between. CDR3 sequence: CASRTLGTPYNEQFF. The CDR3 DNA reads TGTGCCAGCAGAACCTTGGGGACACCATACAATGAGCAGTTCTTC.

The genes are TRBV15 and TRBJ2-2; the match to TRBD2 covers 13 bases. V shed 5 bases, J shed 2 bases, and the junction held 11 bases outside the gene matches. CDR1 is LNHNV and CDR2 is YYDKDF in the germline V gene (reference sequence). The CDR3 has 19 amino acids. CDR3 loop: CATSLHIGLAGDNTGELFF. CDR3 sequence (DNA): TGTGCCACCAGCCTCCATATAGGACTAGCGGGGGACAACACCGGGGAGCTGTTTTTT.

A single count supports this clonotype. V gene TRBV30 combines with J gene TRBJ1-4; 8 nucleotides agree with TRBD1. Trimming took 7 bases from V and 6 from J; bases not matched to a gene: 7. CDR3 length: 13 residues. Germline loops: CDR1 GTSNPN, CDR2 SVGIG (reference sequence). CDR3 in amino acids: CALTGEGHEKLFF. The CDR3 DNA follows: TGTGCCTTGACAGGGGAGGGGCATGAAAAACTGTTTTTT. Based on the CDR3 plus reference TRBV30 and TRBJ1-4, the full variable domain is SQTIHQWPATLVQPVGSPLSLECTVEGTSNPNLYWYRQAAGRGLQLLFYSVGIGQISSEVPQNLSASRPQDRQFILSSKKLLLSDSGFYLCALTGEGHEKLFFGSGTQLSVL.

This clonotype was picked up one time. The V and J genes are TRBV7-4 and TRBJ1-5; 12 bases agree with TRBD1. Unmatched junction bases numbered 11, after V lost 3 bases and J lost 5 bases. The CDR3 is 18 amino acids. From germline, CDR1 is SGHVT and CDR2 SQSDAQ. CDR3 in amino acids: CASSFRGTGGSGDQPQHF. The CDR3 DNA reads as TGTGCCAGCAGCTTTCGAGGGACAGGGGGCTCGGGAGATCAGCCCCAGCATTTT.

This CDR3 reads CASSLLGGIHTEAFF. As DNA, the CDR3 is TGTGCCAGCAGCTTACTAGGTGGAATACACACTGAAGCTTTCTTT. The rearrangement uses TRBV7-6 and TRBJ1-1; unclear D gene. V lost 2 bases, J lost 3 bases, and 13 bases lay in between. CDR3 length: 15 amino acids. Germline assignment: CDR1 SGHVS and CDR2 FNYEAQ.

This chain uses TRBV29-1 with TRBJ1-2, with D maybe TRBD1 (5 bases). The germline CDR1 and CDR2 sequences are SQVTM and ANQGSEA. The V gene lost 7 bases and the J gene lost 7 bases, with 22 bases spanning the gap. The CDR3 contains 14 residues. CDR3 amino acids: CSGDVAGQGSGYTF. CDR3 coding DNA: TGCAGCGGCGACGTCGCCGGACAAGGCAGTGGCTACACCTTC.